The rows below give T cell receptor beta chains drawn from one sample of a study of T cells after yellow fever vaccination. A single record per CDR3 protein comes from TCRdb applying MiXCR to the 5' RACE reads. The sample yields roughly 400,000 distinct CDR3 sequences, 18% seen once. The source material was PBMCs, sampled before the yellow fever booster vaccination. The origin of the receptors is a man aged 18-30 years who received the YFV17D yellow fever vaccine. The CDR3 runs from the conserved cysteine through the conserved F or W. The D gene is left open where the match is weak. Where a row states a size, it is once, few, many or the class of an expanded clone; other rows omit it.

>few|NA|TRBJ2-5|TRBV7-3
TGTGCCAGCAGCCCCTACGGGACCCAAGAGACCCAGTACTTC
CASSPYGTQETQYF
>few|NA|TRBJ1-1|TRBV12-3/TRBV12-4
TGTGCCAGCAGTTTATACAGCACTGAAGCTTTCTTT
CASSLYSTEAFF
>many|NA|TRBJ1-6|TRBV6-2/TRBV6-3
TGTGCCAGCAGTTACCAGGGCGCGAATTCACCCCTCCACTTT
CASSYQGANSPLHF
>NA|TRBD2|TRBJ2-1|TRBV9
TGTGCCAGCAGCGTAGGCGGGGGGGCTTACAATGAGCAGTTCTTC
CASSVGGGAYNEQFF
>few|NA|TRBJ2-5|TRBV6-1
TGTGCCAGCAATAGGGGGGGGACAGGCCAAGAGACCCAGTACTTC
CASNRGGTGQETQYF
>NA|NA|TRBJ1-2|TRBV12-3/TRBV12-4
TGTGCCAGCAGTTTAGCCCGGAAGTGGGGCTACACCTTC
CASSLARKWGYTF
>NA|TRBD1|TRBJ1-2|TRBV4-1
TGCGCCAGCAGCCCAGAGGGGACAGTTAACTATGGCTACACCTTC
CASSPEGTVNYGYTF
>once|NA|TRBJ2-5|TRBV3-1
TGTGCCAGCAGCCGAACAGGGCCTGGAAAGACCCAGTACTTC
CASSRTGPGKTQYF
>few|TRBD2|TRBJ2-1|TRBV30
TGTGCCTGGAGTAGGTTAGCGGGGGACCGCAATGAGCAGTTCTTC
CAWSRLAGDRNEQFF
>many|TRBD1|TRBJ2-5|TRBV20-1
TGCAGTGCTGGACAGGGGGCTAGGGAGACCCAGTACTTC
CSAGQGARETQYF